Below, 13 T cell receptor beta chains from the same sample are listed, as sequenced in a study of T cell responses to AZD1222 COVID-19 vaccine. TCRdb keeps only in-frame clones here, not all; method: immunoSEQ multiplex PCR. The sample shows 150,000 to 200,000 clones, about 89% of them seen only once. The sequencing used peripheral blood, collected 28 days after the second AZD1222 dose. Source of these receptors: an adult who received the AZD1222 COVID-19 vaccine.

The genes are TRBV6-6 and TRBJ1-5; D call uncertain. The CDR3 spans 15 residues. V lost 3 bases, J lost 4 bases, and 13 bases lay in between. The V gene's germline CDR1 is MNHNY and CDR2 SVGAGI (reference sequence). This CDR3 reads CASSYWGIGNQPQHF. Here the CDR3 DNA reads TGTGCCAGCAGTTATTGGGGAATCGGAAATCAGCCCCAGCATTTT.

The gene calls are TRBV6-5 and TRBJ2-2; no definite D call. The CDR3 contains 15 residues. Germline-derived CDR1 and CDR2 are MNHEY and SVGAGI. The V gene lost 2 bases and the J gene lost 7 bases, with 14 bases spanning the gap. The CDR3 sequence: CASSYERGSGGELFF. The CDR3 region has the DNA TGTGCCAGCAGTTACGAGCGCGGTTCGGGCGGGGAGCTGTTTTTT.

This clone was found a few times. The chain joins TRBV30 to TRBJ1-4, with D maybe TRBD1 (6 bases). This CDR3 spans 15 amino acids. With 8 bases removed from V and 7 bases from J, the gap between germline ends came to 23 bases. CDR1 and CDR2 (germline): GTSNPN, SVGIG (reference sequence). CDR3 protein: CALERIRGAGEKLFF. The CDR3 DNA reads TGTGCCCTGGAGAGGATAAGGGGGGCAGGTGAAAAACTGTTTTTT. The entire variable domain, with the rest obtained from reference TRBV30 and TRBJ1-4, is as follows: SQTIHQWPATLVQPVGSPLSLECTVEGTSNPNLYWYRQAAGRGLQLLFYSVGIGQISSEVPQNLSASRPQDRQFILSSKKLLLSDSGFYLCALERIRGAGEKLFFGSGTQLSVL.

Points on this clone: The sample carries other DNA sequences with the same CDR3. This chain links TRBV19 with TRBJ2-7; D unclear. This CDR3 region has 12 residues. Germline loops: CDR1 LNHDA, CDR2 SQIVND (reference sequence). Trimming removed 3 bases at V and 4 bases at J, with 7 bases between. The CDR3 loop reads CASSIGSYEQYF. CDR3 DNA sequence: TGTGCCAGTAGTATCGGTTCTTACGAGCAGTACTTC.

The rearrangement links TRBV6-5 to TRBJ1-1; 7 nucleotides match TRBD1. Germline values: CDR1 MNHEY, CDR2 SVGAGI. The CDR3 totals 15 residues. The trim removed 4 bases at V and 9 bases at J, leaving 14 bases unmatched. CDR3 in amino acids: CASSSKQGTWTKAFF. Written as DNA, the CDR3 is TGTGCCAGCAGTTCAAAACAGGGGACTTGGACCAAAGCTTTCTTT.

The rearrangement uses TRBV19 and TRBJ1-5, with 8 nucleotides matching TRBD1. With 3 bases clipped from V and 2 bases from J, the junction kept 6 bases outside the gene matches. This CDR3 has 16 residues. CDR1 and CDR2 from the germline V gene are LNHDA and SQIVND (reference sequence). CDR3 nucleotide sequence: TGTGCCAGTAGTATCGGACAGGGAAAGGGCAATCAGCCCCAGCATTTT. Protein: CASSIGQGKGNQPQHF. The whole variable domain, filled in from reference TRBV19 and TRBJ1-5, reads DGGITQSPKYLFRKEGQNVTLSCEQNLNHDAMYWYRQDPGQGLRLIYYSQIVNDFQKGDIAEGYSVSREKKESFPLTVTSAQKNPTAFYLCASSIGQGKGNQPQHFGDGTRLSIL.

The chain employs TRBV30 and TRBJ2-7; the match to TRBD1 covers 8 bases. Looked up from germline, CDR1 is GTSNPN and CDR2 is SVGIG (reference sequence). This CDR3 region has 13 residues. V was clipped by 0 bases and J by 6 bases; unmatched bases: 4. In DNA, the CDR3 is TGTGCCTGGAGTGTCGACAGGGGAATCGAGCAGTACTTC. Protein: CAWSVDRGIEQYF.

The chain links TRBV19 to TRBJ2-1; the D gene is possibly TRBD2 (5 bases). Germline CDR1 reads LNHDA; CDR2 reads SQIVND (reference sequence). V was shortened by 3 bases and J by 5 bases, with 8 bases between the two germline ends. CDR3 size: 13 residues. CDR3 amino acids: CASSILAHNEQFF. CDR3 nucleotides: TGTGCCAGTAGTATCCTAGCCCACAATGAGCAGTTCTTC.

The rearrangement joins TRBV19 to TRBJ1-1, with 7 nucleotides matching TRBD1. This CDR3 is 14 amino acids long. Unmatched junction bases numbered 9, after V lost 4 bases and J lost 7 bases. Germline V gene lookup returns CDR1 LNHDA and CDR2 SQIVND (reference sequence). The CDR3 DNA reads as TGTGCCAGTAGTAGGACCCGACAGGGTGATGAAGCTTTCTTT. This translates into CASSRTRQGDEAFF.

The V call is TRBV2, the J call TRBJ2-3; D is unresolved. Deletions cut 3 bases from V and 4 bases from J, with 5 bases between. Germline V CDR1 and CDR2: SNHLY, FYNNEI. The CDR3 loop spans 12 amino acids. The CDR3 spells CASSEMPDTQYF. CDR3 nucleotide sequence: TGTGCCAGCAGTGAGATGCCAGATACGCAGTATTTT. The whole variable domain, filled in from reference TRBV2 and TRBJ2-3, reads EPEVTQTPSHQVTQMGQEVILRCVPISNHLYFYWYRQILGQKVEFLVSFYNNEISEKSEIFDDQFSVERPDGSNFTLKIRSTKLEDSAMYFCASSEMPDTQYFGPGTRLTVL.

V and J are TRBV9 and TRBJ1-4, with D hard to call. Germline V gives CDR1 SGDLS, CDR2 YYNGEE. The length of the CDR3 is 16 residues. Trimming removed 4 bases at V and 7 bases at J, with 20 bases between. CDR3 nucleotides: TGTGCCAGCAGCCCCCTCGAGGGCGGGCCGGCTGAAAAACTGTTTTTT. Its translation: CASSPLEGGPAEKLFF.

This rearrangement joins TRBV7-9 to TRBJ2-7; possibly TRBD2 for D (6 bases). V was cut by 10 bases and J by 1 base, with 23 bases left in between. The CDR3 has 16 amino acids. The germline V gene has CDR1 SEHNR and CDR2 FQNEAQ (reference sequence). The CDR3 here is CATSTEQDYHSYEQYF. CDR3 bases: TGTGCCACCTCCACCGAACAGGACTACCATTCCTACGAGCAGTACTTC.

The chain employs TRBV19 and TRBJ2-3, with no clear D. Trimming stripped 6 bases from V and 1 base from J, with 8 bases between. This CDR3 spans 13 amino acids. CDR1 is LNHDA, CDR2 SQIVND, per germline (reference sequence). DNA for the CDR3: TGTGCCAGTAGATCTCTCGGCACAGATACGCAGTATTTT. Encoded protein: CASRSLGTDTQYF.